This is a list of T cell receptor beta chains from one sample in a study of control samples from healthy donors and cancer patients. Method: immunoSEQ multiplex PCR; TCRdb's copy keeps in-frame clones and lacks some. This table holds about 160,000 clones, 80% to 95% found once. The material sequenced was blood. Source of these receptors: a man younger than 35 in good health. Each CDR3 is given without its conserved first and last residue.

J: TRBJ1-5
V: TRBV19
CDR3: ASSIEPPRNQPQH

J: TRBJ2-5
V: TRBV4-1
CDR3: ASSQPGGETQY

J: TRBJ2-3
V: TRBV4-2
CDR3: ASSQVRIGEDTQY

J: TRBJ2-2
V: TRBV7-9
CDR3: ASSPSPWAGTTGELF

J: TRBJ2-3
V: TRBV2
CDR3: ASSRGTASTDTQY

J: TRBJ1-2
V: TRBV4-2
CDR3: ASSQVGDLYGYT

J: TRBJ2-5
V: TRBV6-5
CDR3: ASSPGLGLETQY

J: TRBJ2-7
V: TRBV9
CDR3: ASSVGGGTYEQY

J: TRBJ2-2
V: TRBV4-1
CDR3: ASSQVIITGELF

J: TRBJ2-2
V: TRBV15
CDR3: ATSRDGAGGLTGELF

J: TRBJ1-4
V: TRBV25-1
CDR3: ASSRGLEKLF

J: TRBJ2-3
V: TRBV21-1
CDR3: ASSKEKGRTGGSADTQY

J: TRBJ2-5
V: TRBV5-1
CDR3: ASKVQETQY

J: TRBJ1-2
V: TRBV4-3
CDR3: ASSQGVSGARGGYT

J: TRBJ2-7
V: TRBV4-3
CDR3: ASSRGQNYEQY

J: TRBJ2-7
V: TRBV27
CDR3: ASSLRGEQY

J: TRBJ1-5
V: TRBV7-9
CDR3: ASSFPGEPQH

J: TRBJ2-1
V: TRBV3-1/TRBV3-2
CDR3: ASSQFPTSSEF

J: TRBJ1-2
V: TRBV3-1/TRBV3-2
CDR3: ASSFGQSNYGYT

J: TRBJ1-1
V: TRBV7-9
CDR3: ASSLAKRGLRRGVDEAF

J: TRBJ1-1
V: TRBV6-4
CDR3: ASSDSPEQEEAF

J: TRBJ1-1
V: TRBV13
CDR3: ASSLEPFSLPNTEAF

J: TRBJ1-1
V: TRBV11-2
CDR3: ASSLDPRMNTEAF

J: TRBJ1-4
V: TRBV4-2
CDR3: ASSQDPAPGQGAREKLF

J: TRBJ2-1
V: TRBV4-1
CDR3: ASSQDPGDENEQF

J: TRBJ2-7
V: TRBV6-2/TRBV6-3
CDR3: ASSYRPGRTYEQY

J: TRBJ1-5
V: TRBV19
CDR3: AGSGIGNQPQH

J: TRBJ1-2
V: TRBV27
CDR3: ASSLLQGGYGYT

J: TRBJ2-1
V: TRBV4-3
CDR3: ASSLGGLDNEQF

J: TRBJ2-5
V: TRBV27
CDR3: ASSSMYQETQY

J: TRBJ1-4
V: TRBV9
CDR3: ASSPRWGANEKLF

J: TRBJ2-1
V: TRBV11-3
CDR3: ASSSPRGNNEQF

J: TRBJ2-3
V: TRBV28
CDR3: ASSLGRRGDTQY

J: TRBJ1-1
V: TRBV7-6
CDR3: ASRAGGVDYQTEAF

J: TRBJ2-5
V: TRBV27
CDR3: ASSLILETEGLGTQY

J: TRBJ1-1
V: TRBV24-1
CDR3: ATSDGTEAF

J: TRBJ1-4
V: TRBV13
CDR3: ASSSTYRNGDEKLF

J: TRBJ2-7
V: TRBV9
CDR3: ASSRGGATSYEQY

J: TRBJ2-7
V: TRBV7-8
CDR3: ASTLPRGGAKTYEQY

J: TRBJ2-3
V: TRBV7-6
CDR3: ASSRTVGLAESNTQY

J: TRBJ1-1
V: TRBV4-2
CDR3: ASSQGQGWVGEAF

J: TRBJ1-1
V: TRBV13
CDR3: ASSLEGDRNTEAF